The rows below give T cell receptor beta chains drawn from one sample of a study of CD8 T cells in ankylosing spondylitis. TCRdb re-called the 5' RACE reads through MiXCR, storing one row per CDR3 protein. The sample lists about 220,000 distinct CDR3 sequences; around 6.6% were seen once. Sequencing was done on a sample of blood, either unsorted or a sorted T cell fraction (not recorded which). The receptor set was obtained from a male donor with ankylosing spondylitis. The CDR3 runs from the conserved cysteine through the conserved F or W. The D gene is left open where the match is weak. Expanded clones get a size class; other rows say once, few or many, or leave the size out.

cdr3_nt	cdr3_aa	d_call	clone_size	v_call	j_call	cdr3_length
TGTGCCAGCAGTCCGGACAGGTTCTACGAGCAGTACTTC	CASSPDRFYEQYF	TRBD1	many	TRBV12-3/TRBV12-4	TRBJ2-7	13
TGTGCCAGCAGCCCGTCCGCGGGGGCCCGGACCGGGGAGCTGTTTTTT	CASSPSAGARTGELFF	NA	NA	TRBV27	TRBJ2-2	16
TGTGCCAGCGGGGATATTGTCGGTCGTGACAATGAGCAGTTCTTC	CASGDIVGRDNEQFF	NA	many	TRBV7-9	TRBJ2-1	15
TGTGCCAGCAGACTGGACGGATACAATGAGCAGTTCTTC	CASRLDGYNEQFF	NA	many	TRBV27	TRBJ2-1	13
TGTGCCAGCAGCCACGGCCAGGGCGGGCAGCCCCAGCATTTT	CASSHGQGGQPQHF	NA	few	TRBV6-1	TRBJ1-5	14
TGTGCCAGCAGCGTAGAGGGCAGGGGGCTCCCTAGCACTGAAGCTTTCTTT	CASSVEGRGLPSTEAFF	TRBD1	many	TRBV9	TRBJ1-1	17
TGCGCCAGCAGCTCCCAAAAGGGGGGAAAGTGGAACACCGGGGAGCTGTTTTTT	CASSSQKGGKWNTGELFF	NA	many	TRBV5-1	TRBJ2-2	18
TGTGCCAGCAGCGTAGTCGGGACAGGGAACACTGAAGCTTTCTTT	CASSVVGTGNTEAFF	TRBD1	many	TRBV9	TRBJ1-1	15
TGCGCCAGCAGCTTGGGGGACAGCAAGTACCAAGAGACCCAGTACTTC	CASSLGDSKYQETQYF	TRBD1	many	TRBV5-1	TRBJ2-5	16
TGCAGTGCTAGAGATTCAGGGGGTTTGTACGAGCAGTACTTC	CSARDSGGLYEQYF	TRBD1	few	TRBV20-1	TRBJ2-7	14
TGTGCCAGCTCACCGACGGAAGGTCTCCGCTACGAGCAGTACTTC	CASSPTEGLRYEQYF	NA	NA	TRBV18	TRBJ2-7	15
TGCGCCAGCAGCCAAGCCAAGGGGGACTACGAGCAGTACTTC	CASSQAKGDYEQYF	NA	many	TRBV4-1	TRBJ2-7	14
TGTGCCAGCAGCCAATCCTGGGGCTACGAGCAGTACTTC	CASSQSWGYEQYF	NA	many	TRBV7-3	TRBJ2-7	13
TGTGCCACCAGTGATTTGAGGACAGGGTCGGAACTAGCGATGGGCACGCAGTATTTT	CATSDLRTGSELAMGTQYF	NA	NA	TRBV24-1	TRBJ2-3	19
TGTGCCAGCAGTTTCGGGGGGCCCGTCCTGGATACGCAGTATTTT	CASSFGGPVLDTQYF	NA	few	TRBV28	TRBJ2-3	15
TGTGCCAGCAGTGCCTTAACGACAGGGAAAATACAAGAGACCCAGTACTTC	CASSALTTGKIQETQYF	TRBD1	many	TRBV25-1	TRBJ2-5	17
TGTGCCAGCAGCGTGGGTTTGAACACTGAAGCTTTCTTT	CASSVGLNTEAFF	NA	many	TRBV5-5	TRBJ1-1	13
TGTGCCAGCAGTCTGATCGGAGGGGACTACGAGCAGTACTTC	CASSLIGGDYEQYF	NA	many	TRBV27	TRBJ2-7	14
TGTGCCAGCAGCCCAGGACTAGCGAGGGGTAATGAGCAGTTCTTC	CASSPGLARGNEQFF	TRBD2	few	TRBV7-6	TRBJ2-1	15
TGTGCCAGCAGTTTGACAAACGAGCAGTACTTC	CASSLTNEQYF	NA	NA	TRBV12-3/TRBV12-4	TRBJ2-7	11
TGCGCCAGCAGCCAGCCGGGACAGGGCTATGACTACGAGCAGTACTTC	CASSQPGQGYDYEQYF	TRBD1	few	TRBV4-1	TRBJ2-7	16
TGTGCCAGCAGCGCCGTGGGACTAGCGGGATACGAGCAGTACTTC	CASSAVGLAGYEQYF	TRBD2	NA	TRBV6-1	TRBJ2-7	15
TGTGCCTGGAGTCCACAGGGCACTGAAGCTTTCTTT	CAWSPQGTEAFF	NA	many	TRBV30	TRBJ1-1	12
TGCAGTGCTAGAAGAGCGGGGGGACCGGGGCATGAGCAGTTCTTC	CSARRAGGPGHEQFF	TRBD2	many	TRBV20-1	TRBJ2-1	15
TGCGCCAGCAGTACGGGAGGGCACGAGCAGTACTTC	CASSTGGHEQYF	TRBD2	many	TRBV10-2	TRBJ2-7	12
TGTGCCATCAGTGGAGCCGAGAATCAGCCCCAGCATTTT	CAISGAENQPQHF	NA	many	TRBV10-3	TRBJ1-5	13
TGTGCCAGCAGCTTAGGGGGGACGCGCGAGACCCAGTACTTC	CASSLGGTRETQYF	NA	NA	TRBV7-9	TRBJ2-5	14
TGCAGCGTTGAAACCGGGGACTATGGCTACACCTTC	CSVETGDYGYTF	NA	few	TRBV29-1	TRBJ1-2	12
TGTGCCAGCAGCTTAGGGTGGGACAGCTCCTACAATGAGCAGTTCTTC	CASSLGWDSSYNEQFF	TRBD1	many	TRBV7-2	TRBJ2-1	16
TGTGCCAGCAGCCCGGGACGATCCCCCTACAATGAGCAGTTCTTC	CASSPGRSPYNEQFF	NA	many	TRBV5-5	TRBJ2-1	15
TGTGCCAGCAGCAAAGACGAGGGGCAAGCCTACGAGCAGTACTTC	CASSKDEGQAYEQYF	NA	many	TRBV21-1	TRBJ2-7	15
TGTGCCAGCAGCCCGCGACCGGCCGGCTACACCTTC	CASSPRPAGYTF	NA	many	TRBV7-9	TRBJ1-2	12
TGTGCCAGCAGTCGACAGGGATGGCGAGAGACCCAGTACTTC	CASSRQGWRETQYF	TRBD1	many	TRBV12-3/TRBV12-4	TRBJ2-5	14
TGTGCCAGCAGCGAGACAGGGGGTGGCGGCACCGGGGAGCTGTTTTTT	CASSETGGGGTGELFF	TRBD1	many	TRBV7-9	TRBJ2-2	16
TGTGCCAGCAGTTTCTCTAGCGGGAAAGGAAGCTCCTACGAGCAGTACTTC	CASSFSSGKGSSYEQYF	TRBD2	NA	TRBV27	TRBJ2-7	17
TGTGCCAGCAGCTTGGAACCGGAGGGAAACACTGAAGCTTTCTTT	CASSLEPEGNTEAFF	NA	few	TRBV5-6	TRBJ1-1	15
TGCGCCAGCAGAGCGGACACGGTGGGCACAGATACGCAGTATTTT	CASRADTVGTDTQYF	NA	few	TRBV5-1	TRBJ2-3	15
TGTGCCAGCAGCTTGGACAGTCGTCGGTCGAGCAATCAGCCCCAGCATTTT	CASSLDSRRSSNQPQHF	NA	many	TRBV5-5	TRBJ1-5	17
TGTGCCATCAGTGGGCCCAATTTTTTCTATGGCTACACCTTC	CAISGPNFFYGYTF	NA	many	TRBV10-3	TRBJ1-2	14
TGCAGCGTTGAATCCGGGGGAGCCCTCCACTTT	CSVESGGALHF	NA	many	TRBV29-1	TRBJ1-6	11
TGCGCCAGCAGCCAAGAGGCCGGGACACAGATTTATGGCTACACCTTC	CASSQEAGTQIYGYTF	NA	many	TRBV4-3	TRBJ1-2	16
TGTGCTAGCAGCCAGAGCGGGGGGGCTTTAGATACGCAGTATTTT	CASSQSGGALDTQYF	TRBD2	many	TRBV7-7	TRBJ2-3	15
TGTGCCAGCAGCCGTTCGGGGGGAGACACTGAAGCTTTCTTT	CASSRSGGDTEAFF	NA	many	TRBV7-9	TRBJ1-1	14
TGTGCCAGCAGCTTAGCGGGGGCTAGAGGTGAAAAACTGTTTTTT	CASSLAGARGEKLFF	NA	many	TRBV7-9	TRBJ1-4	15
TGTGCCATCAGTGATTTAGCGGGAGAGGTCTACAATGAGCAGTTCTTC	CAISDLAGEVYNEQFF	TRBD2	NA	TRBV10-3	TRBJ2-1	16
TGTGCCAGCATGACCATACTCACCAATCGGGATGAGCAGTTCTTC	CASMTILTNRDEQFF	NA	many	TRBV7-9	TRBJ2-1	15
TGCAGTGCTAGAGGTCTAGCGGGGGGCTACGAGCAGTACTTC	CSARGLAGGYEQYF	TRBD2	once	TRBV20-1	TRBJ2-7	14
TGTGCCAGCAGTATCCTCGACAGGGTGAACACTGAAGCTTTCTTT	CASSILDRVNTEAFF	TRBD1	NA	TRBV27	TRBJ1-1	15
TGCAGTGCTAGAGATCAGTACACCGGGGAGCTGTTTTTT	CSARDQYTGELFF	NA	NA	TRBV20-1	TRBJ2-2	13
TGTGCCAGCAGCTTCCCGGGGGCTGGGGCCAACGTCCTGACTTTC	CASSFPGAGANVLTF	NA	NA	TRBV7-9	TRBJ2-6	15